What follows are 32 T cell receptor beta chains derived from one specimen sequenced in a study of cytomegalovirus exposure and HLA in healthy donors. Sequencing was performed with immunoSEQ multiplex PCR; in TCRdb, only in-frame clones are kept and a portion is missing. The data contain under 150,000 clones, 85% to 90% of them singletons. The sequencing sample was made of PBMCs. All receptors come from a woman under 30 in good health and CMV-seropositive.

CDR3 sequence (DNA): TGTGCCAGCAGCGCCGCGGGGACCGGGGAGCTGTTTTTT. Translated, it gives CASSAAGTGELFF. V gene TRBV5-4 combines with J gene TRBJ2-2; perhaps TRBD2 as D (6 bases). This CDR3 region has 13 residues. Per germline, CDR1 SGHNT and CDR2 YYREEE (reference sequence). Trimming pared 4 bases from V and 5 bases from J, leaving 9 bases between.

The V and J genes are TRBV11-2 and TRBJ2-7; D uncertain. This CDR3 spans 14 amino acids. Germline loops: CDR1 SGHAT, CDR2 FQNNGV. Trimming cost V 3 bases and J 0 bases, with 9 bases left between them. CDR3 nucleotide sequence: TGTGCCAGCAGCTTCGGAGCCTTCTCCTACGAGCAGTACTTC. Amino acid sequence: CASSFGAFSYEQYF.

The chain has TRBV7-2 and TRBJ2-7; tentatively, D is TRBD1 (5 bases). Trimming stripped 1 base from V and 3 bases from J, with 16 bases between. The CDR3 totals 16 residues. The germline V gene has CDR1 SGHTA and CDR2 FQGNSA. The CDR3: CASSLEGIVGLYEQYF. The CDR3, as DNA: TGTGCCAGCAGCTTAGAGGGGATCGTGGGGCTCTACGAGCAGTACTTC. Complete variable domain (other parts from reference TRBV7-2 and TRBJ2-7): GAGVSQSPSNKVTEKGKDVELRCDPISGHTALYWYRQSLGQGLEFLIYFQGNSAPDKSGLPSDRFSAERTGGSVSTLTIQRTQQEDSAVYLCASSLEGIVGLYEQYFGPGTRLTVT.

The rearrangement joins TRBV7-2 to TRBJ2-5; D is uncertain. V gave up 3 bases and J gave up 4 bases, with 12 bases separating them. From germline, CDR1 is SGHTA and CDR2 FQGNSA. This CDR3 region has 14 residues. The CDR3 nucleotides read TGTGCCAGCAGCTTCAACGGAGCTTTAGAGACCCAGTACTTC. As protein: CASSFNGALETQYF.

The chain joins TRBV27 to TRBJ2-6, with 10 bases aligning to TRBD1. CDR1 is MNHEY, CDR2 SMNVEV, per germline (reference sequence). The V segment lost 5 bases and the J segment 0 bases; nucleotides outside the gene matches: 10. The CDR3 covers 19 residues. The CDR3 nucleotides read TGTGCCAGCAGTCCAGTGGGGACAGGGGCCTTCTCTGGGGCCAACGTCCTGACTTTC. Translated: CASSPVGTGAFSGANVLTF.

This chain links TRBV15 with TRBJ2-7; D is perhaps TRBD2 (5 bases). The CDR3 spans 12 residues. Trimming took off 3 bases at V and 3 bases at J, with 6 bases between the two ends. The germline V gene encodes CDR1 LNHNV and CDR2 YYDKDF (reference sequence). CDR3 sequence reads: CATSSGVYEQYF. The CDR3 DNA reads TGTGCCACCAGCAGCGGGGTCTACGAGCAGTACTTC.

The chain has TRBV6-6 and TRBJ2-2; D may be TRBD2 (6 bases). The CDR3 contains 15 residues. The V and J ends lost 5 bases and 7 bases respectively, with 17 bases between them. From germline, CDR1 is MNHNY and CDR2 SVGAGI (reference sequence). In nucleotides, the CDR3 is TGTGCCAGCAGTAGCGACTCTAGGCGGGGCGGGGAGCTGTTTTTT. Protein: CASSSDSRRGGELFF.

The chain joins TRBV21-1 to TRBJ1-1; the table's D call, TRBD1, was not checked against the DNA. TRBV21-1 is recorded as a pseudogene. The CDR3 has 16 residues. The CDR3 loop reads CASSNSGTGGVTEAFF. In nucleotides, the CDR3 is TGTGCCAGCAGCAATTCAGGAACAGGGGGCGTCACTGAAGCTTTCTTT.

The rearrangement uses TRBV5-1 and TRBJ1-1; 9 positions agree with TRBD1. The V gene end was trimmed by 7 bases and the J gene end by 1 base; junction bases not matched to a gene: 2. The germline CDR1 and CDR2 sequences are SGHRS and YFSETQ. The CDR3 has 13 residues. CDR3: CASRQGENTEAFF. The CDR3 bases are TGCGCCAGCCGACAGGGGGAGAACACTGAAGCTTTCTTT.

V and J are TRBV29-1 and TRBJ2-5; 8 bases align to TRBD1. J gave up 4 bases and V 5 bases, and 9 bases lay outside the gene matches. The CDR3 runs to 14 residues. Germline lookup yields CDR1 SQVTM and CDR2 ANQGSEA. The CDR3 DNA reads TGCAGCGTTAGCGGACAGGGCTCCCGAGAGACCCAGTACTTC. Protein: CSVSGQGSRETQYF.

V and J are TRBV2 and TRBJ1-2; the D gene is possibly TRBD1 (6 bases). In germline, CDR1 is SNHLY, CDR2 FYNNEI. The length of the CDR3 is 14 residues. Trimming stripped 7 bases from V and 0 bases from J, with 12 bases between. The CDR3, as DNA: TGTGCCAGCACCCGGGAGGGGGCTAACTATGGCTACACCTTC. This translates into CASTREGANYGYTF.

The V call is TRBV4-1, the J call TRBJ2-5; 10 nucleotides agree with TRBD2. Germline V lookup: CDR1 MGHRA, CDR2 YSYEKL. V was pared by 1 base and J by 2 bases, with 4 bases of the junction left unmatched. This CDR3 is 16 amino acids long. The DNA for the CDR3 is TGCGCCAGCAGCCAAGCCCCTAGCGGGGGACAAGAGACCCAGTACTTC. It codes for CASSQAPSGGQETQYF.

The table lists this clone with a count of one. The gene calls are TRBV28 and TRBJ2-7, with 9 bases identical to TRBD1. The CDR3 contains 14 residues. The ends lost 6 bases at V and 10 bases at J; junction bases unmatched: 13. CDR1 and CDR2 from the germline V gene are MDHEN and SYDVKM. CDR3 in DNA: TGTGCCAGCAGCCCCATTCCGGGACAGGGAGAACAGTACTTC. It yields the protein CASSPIPGQGEQYF.

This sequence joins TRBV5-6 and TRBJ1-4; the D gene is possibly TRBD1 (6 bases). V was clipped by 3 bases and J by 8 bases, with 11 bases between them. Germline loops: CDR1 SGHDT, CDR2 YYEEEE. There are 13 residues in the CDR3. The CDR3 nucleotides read TGTGCCAGCAGCTCAGCTGGGACAGAAAAACTGTTTTTT. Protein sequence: CASSSAGTEKLFF.

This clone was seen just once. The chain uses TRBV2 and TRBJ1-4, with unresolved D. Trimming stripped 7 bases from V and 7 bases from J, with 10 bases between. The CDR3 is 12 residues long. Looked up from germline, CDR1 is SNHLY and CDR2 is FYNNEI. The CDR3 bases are TGTGCCAGCACGCGATCACTTGAAAAACTGTTTTTT. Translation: CASTRSLEKLFF.

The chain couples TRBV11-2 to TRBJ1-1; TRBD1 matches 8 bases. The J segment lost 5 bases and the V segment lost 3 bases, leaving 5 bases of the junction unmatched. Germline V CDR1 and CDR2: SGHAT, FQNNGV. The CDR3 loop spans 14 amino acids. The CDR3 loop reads CASSLDRVRTEAFF. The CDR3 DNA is TGTGCCAGCAGCTTGGACAGGGTAAGGACTGAAGCTTTCTTT.

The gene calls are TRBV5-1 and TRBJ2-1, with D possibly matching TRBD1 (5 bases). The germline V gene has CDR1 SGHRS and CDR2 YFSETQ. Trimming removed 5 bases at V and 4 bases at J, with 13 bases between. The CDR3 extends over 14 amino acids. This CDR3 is CASSYDSFYNEQFF. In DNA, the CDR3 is TGCGCCAGCAGTTACGACAGCTTTTACAATGAGCAGTTCTTC.

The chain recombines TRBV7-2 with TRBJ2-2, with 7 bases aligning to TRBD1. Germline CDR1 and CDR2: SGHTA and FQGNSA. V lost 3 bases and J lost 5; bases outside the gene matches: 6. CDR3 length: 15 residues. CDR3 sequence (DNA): TGTGCCAGCAGCTTGAAGGGGGCCGGGACCGGGGAGCTGTTTTTT. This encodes CASSLKGAGTGELFF.

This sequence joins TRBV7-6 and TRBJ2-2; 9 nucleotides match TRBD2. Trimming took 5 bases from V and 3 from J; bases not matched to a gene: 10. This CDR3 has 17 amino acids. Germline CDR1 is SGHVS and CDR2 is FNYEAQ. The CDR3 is CASSPRGRGGDTGELFF. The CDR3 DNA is TGTGCCAGCAGCCCCCGAGGGCGGGGGGGTGACACCGGGGAGCTGTTTTTT.

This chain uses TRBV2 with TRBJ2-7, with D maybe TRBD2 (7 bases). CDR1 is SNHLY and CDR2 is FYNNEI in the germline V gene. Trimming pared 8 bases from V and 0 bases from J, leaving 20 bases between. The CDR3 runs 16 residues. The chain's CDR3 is CASHEGGARASYEQYF. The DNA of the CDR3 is TGTGCCAGCCATGAGGGGGGGGCCAGGGCCTCCTACGAGCAGTACTTC.

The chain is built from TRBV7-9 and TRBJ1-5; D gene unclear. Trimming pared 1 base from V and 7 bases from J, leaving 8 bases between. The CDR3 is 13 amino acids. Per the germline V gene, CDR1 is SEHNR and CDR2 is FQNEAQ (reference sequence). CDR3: CASSLGPRQPQHF. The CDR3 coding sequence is TGTGCCAGCAGCTTAGGCCCGAGACAGCCCCAGCATTTT.

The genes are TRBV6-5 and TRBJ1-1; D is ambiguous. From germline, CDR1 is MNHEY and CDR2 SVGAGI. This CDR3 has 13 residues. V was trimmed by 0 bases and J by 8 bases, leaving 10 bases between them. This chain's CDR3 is CASSYSIAVEAFF. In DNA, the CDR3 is TGTGCCAGCAGTTACTCGATAGCGGTCGAAGCTTTCTTT.

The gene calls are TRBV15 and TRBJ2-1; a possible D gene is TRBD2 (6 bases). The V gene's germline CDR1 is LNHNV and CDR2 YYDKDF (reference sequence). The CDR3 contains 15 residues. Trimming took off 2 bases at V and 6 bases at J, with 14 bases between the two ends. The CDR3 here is CATSRPSRGSNEQFF. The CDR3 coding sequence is TGTGCCACCAGCAGACCAAGTCGGGGGTCCAATGAGCAGTTCTTC. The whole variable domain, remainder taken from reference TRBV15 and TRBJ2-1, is DAMVIQNPRYQVTQFGKPVTLSCSQTLNHNVMYWYQQKSSQAPKLLFHYYDKDFNNEADTPDNFQSRRPNTSFCFLDIRSPGLGDTAMYLCATSRPSRGSNEQFFGPGTRLTVL.

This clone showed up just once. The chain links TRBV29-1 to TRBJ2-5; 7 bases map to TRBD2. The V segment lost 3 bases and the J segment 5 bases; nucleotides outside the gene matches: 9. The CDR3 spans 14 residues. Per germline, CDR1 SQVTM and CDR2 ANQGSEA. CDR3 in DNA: TGCAGCGTTGATTCTAGCGGTACTTGGGAGACCCAGTACTTC. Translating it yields CSVDSSGTWETQYF.

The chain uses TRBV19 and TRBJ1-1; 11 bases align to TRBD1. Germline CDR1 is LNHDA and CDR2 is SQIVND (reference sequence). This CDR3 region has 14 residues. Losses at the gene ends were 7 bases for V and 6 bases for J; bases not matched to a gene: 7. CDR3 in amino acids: CASIPRDRGAEAFF. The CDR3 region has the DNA TGTGCCAGTATCCCTCGGGACAGGGGGGCTGAAGCTTTCTTT.

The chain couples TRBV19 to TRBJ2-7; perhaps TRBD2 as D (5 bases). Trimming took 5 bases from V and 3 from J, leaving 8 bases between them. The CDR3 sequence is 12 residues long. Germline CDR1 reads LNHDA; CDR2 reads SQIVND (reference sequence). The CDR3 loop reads CASSQRGYEQYF. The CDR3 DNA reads TGTGCCAGTAGTCAACGGGGCTACGAGCAGTACTTC.

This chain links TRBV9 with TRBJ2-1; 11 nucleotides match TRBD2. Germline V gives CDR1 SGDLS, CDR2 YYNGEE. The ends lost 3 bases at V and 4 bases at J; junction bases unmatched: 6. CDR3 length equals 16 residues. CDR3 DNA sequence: TGTGCCAGCAGCGGCGGGGGGACTAGCGGATACAATGAGCAGTTCTTC. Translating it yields CASSGGGTSGYNEQFF.

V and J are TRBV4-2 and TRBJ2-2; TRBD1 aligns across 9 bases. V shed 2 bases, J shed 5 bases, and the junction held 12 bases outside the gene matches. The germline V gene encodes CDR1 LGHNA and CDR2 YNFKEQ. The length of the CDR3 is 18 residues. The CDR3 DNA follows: TGTGCCAGCAGCCAACAACCCTGGACAGGGGAAGAAACCGGGGAGCTGTTTTTT. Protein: CASSQQPWTGEETGELFF.

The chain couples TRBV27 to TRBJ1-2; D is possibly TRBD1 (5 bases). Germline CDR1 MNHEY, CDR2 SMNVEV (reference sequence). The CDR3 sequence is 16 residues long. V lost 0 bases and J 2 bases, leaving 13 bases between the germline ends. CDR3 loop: CASSLSAGTLNYGYTF. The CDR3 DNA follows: TGTGCCAGCAGTTTATCAGCAGGGACTCTCAACTATGGCTACACCTTC.

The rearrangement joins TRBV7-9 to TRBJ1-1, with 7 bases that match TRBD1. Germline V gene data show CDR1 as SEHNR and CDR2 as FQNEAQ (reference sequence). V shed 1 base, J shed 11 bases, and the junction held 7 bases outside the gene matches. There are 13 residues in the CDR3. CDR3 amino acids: CASSLEAGGNAFF. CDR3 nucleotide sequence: TGTGCCAGCAGCTTAGAGGCAGGGGGTAACGCTTTCTTT.

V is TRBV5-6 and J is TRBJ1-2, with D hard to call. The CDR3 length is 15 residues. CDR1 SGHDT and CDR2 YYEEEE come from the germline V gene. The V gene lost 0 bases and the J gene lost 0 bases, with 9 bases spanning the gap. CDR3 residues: CASSLVGVANYGYTF. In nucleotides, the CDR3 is TGTGCCAGCAGCTTGGTCGGGGTAGCTAACTATGGCTACACCTTC.

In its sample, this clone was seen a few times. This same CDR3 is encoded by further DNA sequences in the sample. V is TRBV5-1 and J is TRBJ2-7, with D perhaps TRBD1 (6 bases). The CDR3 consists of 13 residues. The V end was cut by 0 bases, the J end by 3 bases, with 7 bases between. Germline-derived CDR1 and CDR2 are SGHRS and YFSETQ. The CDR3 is CASSLAQGYEQYF. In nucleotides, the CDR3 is TGCGCCAGCAGCTTGGCACAGGGCTACGAGCAGTACTTC.